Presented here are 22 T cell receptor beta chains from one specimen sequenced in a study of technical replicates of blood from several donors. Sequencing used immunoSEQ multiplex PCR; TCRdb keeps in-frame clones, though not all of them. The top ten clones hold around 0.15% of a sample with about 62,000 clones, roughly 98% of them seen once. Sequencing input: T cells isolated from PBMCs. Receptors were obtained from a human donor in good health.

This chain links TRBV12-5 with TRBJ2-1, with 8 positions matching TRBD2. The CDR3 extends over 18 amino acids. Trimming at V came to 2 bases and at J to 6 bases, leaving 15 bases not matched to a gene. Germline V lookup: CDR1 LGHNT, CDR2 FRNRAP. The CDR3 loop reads CASGLILAARLRSNEQFF. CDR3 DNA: TGTGCTAGTGGTTTGATACTAGCGGCTAGACTTAGATCCAATGAGCAGTTCTTC.

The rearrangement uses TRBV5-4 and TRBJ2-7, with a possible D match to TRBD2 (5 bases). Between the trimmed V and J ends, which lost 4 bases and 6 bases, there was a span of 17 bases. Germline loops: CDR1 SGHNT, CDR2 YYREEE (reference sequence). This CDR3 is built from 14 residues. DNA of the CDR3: TGTGCCAGCAGCCGGGATGGGGTGGGATCCGAGCAGTACTTC. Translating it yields CASSRDGVGSEQYF.

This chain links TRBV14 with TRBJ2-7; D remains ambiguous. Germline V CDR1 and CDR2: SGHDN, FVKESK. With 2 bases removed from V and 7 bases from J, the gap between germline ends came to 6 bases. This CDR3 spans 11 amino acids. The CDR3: CASSQRVEQYF. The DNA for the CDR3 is TGTGCCAGCAGCCAACGGGTTGAGCAGTACTTC. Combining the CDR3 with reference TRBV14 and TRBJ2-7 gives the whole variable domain EAGVTQFPSHSVIEKGQTVTLRCDPISGHDNLYWYRRVMGKEIKFLLHFVKESKQDESGMPNNRFLAERTGGTYSTLKVQPAELEDSGVYFCASSQRVEQYFGPGTRLTVT.

For the CDR3, the DNA is TGCGCCAGCAGCTTGGAAGGCCAGGGGGCTGAGACCCAGTACTTC. Residues: CASSLEGQGAETQYF. V is TRBV5-1 and J is TRBJ2-5; 8 nucleotides align to TRBD1. Germline trimming cut 0 bases from V and 5 bases from J; bases unmatched to any gene: 6. Germline lookup yields CDR1 SGHRS and CDR2 YFSETQ. The CDR3 has 15 amino acids.

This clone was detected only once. CDR3 sequence reads: CASSLFSGSSYNEQFF. In DNA form, the CDR3 reads TGTGCCAGCAGCTTATTCAGTGGGAGCTCCTACAATGAGCAGTTCTTC. This sequence joins TRBV7-2 and TRBJ2-1; the D gene is possibly TRBD2 (5 bases). Germline V gives CDR1 SGHTA, CDR2 FQGNSA. The CDR3 consists of 16 residues. Trimming took off 2 bases at V and 0 bases at J, with 11 bases between the two ends.

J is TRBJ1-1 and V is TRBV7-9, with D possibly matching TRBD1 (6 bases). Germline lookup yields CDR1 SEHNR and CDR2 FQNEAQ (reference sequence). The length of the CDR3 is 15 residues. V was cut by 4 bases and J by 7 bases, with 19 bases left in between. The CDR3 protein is CASSSGGGHGDEAFF. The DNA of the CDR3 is TGTGCCAGCAGCTCGGGAGGGGGACACGGTGATGAAGCTTTCTTT.

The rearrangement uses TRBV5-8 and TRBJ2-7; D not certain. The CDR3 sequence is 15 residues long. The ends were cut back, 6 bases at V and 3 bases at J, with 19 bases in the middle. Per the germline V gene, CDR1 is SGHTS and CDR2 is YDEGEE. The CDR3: CASIPLADHHYEQYF. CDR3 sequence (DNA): TGTGCCAGCATCCCTCTGGCAGATCATCACTACGAGCAGTACTTC.

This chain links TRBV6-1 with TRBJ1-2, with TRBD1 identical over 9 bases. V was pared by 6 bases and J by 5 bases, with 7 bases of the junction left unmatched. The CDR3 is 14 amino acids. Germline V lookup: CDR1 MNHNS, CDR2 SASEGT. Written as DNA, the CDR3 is TGTGCCAGCAGCGGAGGGGACAGGGTTTATGGCTACACCTTC. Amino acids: CASSGGDRVYGYTF.

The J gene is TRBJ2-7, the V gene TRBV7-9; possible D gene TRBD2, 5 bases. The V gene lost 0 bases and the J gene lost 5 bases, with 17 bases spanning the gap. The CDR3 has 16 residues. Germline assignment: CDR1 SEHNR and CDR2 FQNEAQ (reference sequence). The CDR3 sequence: CASSLAEAARGNEQYF. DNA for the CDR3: TGTGCCAGCAGCTTAGCGGAGGCCGCCCGAGGGAACGAGCAGTACTTC.

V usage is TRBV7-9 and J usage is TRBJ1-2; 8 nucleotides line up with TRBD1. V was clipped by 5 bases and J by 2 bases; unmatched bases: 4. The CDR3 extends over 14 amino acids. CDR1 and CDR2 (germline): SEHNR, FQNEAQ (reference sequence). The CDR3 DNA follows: TGTGCCAGCAGCGTGGGACAGGCAAACTATGGCTACACCTTC. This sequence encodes CASSVGQANYGYTF.

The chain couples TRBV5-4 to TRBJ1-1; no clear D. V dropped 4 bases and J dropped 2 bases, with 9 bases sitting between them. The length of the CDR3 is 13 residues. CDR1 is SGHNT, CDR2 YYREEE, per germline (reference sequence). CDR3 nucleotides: TGTGCCAGCAGCACGACAAGTAACACTGAAGCTTTCTTT. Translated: CASSTTSNTEAFF. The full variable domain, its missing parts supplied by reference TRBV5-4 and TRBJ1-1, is ETGVTQSPTHLIKTRGQQVTLRCSSQSGHNTVSWYQQALGQGPQFIFQYYREEENGRGNFPPRFSGLQFPNYSSELNVNALELDDSALYLCASSTTSNTEAFFGQGTRLTVV.

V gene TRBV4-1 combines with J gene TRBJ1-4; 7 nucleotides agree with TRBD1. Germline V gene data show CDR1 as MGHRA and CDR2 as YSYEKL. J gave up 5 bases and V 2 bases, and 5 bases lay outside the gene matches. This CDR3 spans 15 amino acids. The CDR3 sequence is CASSQRVRGNEKLFF. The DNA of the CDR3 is TGCGCCAGCAGCCAACGGGTCAGGGGGAATGAAAAACTGTTTTTT.

Written as DNA, the CDR3 is TGTGCCAGCAGCTTGGAACTAGCGACCACCTACAATGAGCAGTTCTTC. Translation gives CASSLELATTYNEQFF. The genes are TRBV5-4 and TRBJ2-1; TRBD2 agrees at 7 bases. The J segment lost 2 bases and the V segment lost 0 bases, leaving 5 bases of the junction unmatched. The CDR3 has 16 amino acids. The germline CDR1 and CDR2 sequences are SGHNT and YYREEE (reference sequence).

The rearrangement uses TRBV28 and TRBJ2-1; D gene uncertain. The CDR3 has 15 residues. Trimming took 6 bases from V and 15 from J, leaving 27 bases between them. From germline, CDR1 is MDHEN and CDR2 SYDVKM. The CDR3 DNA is TGTGCCAGCAGCCCTATGACACAAACTTATATTCGGCTGTTCTTC. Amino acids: CASSPMTQTYIRLFF.

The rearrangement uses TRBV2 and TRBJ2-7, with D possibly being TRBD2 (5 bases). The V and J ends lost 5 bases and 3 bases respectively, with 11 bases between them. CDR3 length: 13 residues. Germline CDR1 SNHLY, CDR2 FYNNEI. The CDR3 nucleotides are TGTGCCAGCAGTCGAGGAAGCGGCTACGAGCAGTACTTC. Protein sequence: CASSRGSGYEQYF.

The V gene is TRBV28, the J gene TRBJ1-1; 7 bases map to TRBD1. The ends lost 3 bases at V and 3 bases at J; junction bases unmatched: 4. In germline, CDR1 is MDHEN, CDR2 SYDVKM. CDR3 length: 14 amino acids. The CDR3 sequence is CASSLGQIDTEAFF. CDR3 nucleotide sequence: TGTGCCAGCAGTTTGGGACAGATTGACACTGAAGCTTTCTTT.

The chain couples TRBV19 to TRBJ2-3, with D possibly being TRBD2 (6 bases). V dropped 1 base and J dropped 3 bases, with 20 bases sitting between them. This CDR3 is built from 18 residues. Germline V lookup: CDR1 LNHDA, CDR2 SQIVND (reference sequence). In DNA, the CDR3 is TGTGCCAGTAGTATAGCCCGCATCGACGGGGGAGGTACAGATACGCAGTATTTT. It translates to CASSIARIDGGGTDTQYF. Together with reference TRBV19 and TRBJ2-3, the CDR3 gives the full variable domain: DGGITQSPKYLFRKEGQNVTLSCEQNLNHDAMYWYRQDPGQGLRLIYYSQIVNDFQKGDIAEGYSVSREKKESFPLTVTSAQKNPTAFYLCASSIARIDGGGTDTQYFGPGTRLTVL.

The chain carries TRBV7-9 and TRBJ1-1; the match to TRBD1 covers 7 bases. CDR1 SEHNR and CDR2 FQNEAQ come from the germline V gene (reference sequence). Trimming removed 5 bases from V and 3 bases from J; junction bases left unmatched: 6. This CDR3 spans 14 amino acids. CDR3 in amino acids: CASSIQGKYTEAFF. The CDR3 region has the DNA TGTGCCAGCAGCATACAGGGGAAGTACACTGAAGCTTTCTTT.

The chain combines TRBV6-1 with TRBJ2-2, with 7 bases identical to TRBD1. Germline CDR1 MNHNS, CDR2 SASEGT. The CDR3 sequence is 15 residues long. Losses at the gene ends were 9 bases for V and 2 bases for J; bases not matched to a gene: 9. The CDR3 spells CASCIRQGNTGELFF. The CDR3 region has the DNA TGTGCCAGTTGCATAAGACAGGGTAACACCGGGGAGCTGTTTTTT.

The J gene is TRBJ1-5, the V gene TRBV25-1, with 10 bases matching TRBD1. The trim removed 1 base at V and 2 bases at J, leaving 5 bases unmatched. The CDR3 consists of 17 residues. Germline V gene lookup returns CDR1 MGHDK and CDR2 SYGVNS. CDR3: CASSEWGTGAGNQPQHF. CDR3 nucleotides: TGTGCCAGCAGTGAATGGGGGACAGGGGCCGGCAATCAGCCCCAGCATTTT.

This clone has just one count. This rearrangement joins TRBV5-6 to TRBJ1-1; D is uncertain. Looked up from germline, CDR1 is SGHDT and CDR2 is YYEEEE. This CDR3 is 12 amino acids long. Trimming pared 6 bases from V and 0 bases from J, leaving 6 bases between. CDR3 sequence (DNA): TGTGCCAGCACCAGAATGAACACTGAAGCTTTCTTT. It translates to CASTRMNTEAFF.

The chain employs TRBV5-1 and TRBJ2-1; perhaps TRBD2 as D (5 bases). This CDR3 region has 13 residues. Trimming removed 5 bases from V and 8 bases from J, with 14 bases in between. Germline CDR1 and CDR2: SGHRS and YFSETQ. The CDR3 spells CASSRGIVDEQFF. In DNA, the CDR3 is TGCGCCAGCAGTCGGGGAATTGTAGATGAGCAGTTCTTC.